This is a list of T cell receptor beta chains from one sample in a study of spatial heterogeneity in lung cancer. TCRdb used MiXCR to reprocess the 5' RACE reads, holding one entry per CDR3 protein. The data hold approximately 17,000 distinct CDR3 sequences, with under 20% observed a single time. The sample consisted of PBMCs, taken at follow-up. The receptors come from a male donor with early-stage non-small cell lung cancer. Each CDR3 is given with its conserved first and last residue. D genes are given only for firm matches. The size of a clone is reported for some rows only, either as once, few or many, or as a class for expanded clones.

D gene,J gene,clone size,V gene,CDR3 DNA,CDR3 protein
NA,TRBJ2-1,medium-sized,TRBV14,TGTGCCAGCAGCCAGGGGCTGGGGGCTTTAGCCTACAATGAGCAGTTCTTC,CASSQGLGALAYNEQFF
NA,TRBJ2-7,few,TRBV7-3,TGTGCCAGCAGCTTAACTTCCGCGGGGCTCTACGAGCAGTACTTC,CASSLTSAGLYEQYF
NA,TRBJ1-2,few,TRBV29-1,TGCAGCGCCGGACCGCTTCCCTATGGCTACACCTTC,CSAGPLPYGYTF
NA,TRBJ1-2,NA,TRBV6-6,TGTGCCAGCAGTCTCGGGGGGGCCGGGGATGGCTACACCTTC,CASSLGGAGDGYTF
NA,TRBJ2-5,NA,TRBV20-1,TGCAGTGCTAGAGATCACACGGGGGAGACCCAGTACTTC,CSARDHTGETQYF
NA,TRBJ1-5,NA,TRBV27,TGTGCCAGCAGTTTCCGGAATCAGCCCCAGCATTTT,CASSFRNQPQHF
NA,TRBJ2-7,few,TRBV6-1,TGTGCCAGCAGTGAACAGGACACCACCCCCTACGAGCAGTACTTC,CASSEQDTTPYEQYF
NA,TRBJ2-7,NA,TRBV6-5,TGTGCCAGCAGAAAGGACAGCCTCTACGAGCAGTACTTC,CASRKDSLYEQYF
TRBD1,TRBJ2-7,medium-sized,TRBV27,TGTGCCAGCAGCCCGACAGGGTGGGAGCAGTACTTC,CASSPTGWEQYF
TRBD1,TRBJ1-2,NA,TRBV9,TGTGCCAGCAGCGTAGTGTCGGGACAGGGGGCGAATGGCTACACCTTC,CASSVVSGQGANGYTF
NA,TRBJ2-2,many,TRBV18,TGTGCCAGCTCACCACAGGGCTACGGAGCCGGGGAGCTGTTTTTT,CASSPQGYGAGELFF
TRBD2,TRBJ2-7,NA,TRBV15,TGTGCCACCAGCACCGGACTAGCGGGGAGCGAGCAGTACTTC,CATSTGLAGSEQYF
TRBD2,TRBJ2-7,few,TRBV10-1,TGCGCCTTTAAGGTGGCTAGCGGGACCTACGAGCAGTACTTC,CAFKVASGTYEQYF
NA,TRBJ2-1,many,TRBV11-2,TGTGCCAGCAGTCATTACGGGGGCCACTCCTACAATGAGCAGTTCTTC,CASSHYGGHSYNEQFF
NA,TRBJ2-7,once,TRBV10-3,TGTGCCATCAGTTCCCTTTCCTACGAGCAGTACTTC,CAISSLSYEQYF
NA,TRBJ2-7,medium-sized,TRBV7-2,TGTGCCAGCAGCTCTCAGGGTCTTGAGCAGTACTTC,CASSSQGLEQYF
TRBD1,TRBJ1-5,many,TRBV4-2,TGTGCCAGCAGCGCGGGACAGGGGAGCAATCAGCCCCAGCATTTT,CASSAGQGSNQPQHF
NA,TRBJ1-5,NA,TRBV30,TGTGCCTGGAGTCCCGCGGAGGGTAGGGTCAATCAGCCCCAGCATTTT,CAWSPAEGRVNQPQHF
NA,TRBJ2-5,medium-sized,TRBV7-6,TGTGCCAGCAGCCCCCGAGGGGGTGGGTTGGAGACCCAGTACTTC,CASSPRGGGLETQYF
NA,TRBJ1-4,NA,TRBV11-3,TGTGCCAGCAGCCCCCGCCTGGGTAATGAAAAACTGTTTTTT,CASSPRLGNEKLFF
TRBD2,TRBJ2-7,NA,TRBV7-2,TGTGCCAGCAGCTTAGTCCTAGCGGGTATAGCCTACGAGCAGTACTTC,CASSLVLAGIAYEQYF
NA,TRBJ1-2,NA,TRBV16,TGTGCCAGCAGCCAATCACGGGGCCCCTATGGCTACACCTTC,CASSQSRGPYGYTF
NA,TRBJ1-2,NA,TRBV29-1,TGCAGCGTTGTACGGGCAGACTATGGCTACACCTTC,CSVVRADYGYTF
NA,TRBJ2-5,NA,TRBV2,TGTGCCAGCAGTCCGGACAGTCAAGAGACCCAGTACTTC,CASSPDSQETQYF
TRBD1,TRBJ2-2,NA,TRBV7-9,TGTGCCAGCAGCGTTAAGACAGGGCCCAGGAATATAGTGGAGCTGTTTTTT,CASSVKTGPRNIVELFF
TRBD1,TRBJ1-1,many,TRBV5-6,TGTGCCAGCAGCTGGGGGACAGGCGAGGAAGCTTTCTTT,CASSWGTGEEAFF
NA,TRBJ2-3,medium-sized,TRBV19,TGTGCCAGTAGTCCCCGACACGGAGGCACAGATACGCAGTATTTT,CASSPRHGGTDTQYF
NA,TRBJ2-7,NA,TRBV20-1,TGCAGTGCTAGAGATCCGAACAGGGAACACGAGCAGTACTTC,CSARDPNREHEQYF
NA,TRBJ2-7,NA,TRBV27,TGTGCCAGCAGTCCCCGTGGGGGGGGGCTCGAGCAGTACTTC,CASSPRGGGLEQYF
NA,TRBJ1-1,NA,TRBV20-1,TGCAGTGCTAGTGTCCGGAACAGGAGGACTGAAGCTTTCTTT,CSASVRNRRTEAFF
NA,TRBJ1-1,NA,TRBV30,TGTGCCTGGAGAACCAGGTGGTCGGTAACTGAAGCTTTCTTT,CAWRTRWSVTEAFF
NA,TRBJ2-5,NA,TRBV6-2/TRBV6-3,TGTGCCAGCGGTTTATATGTTGAAAGGGACGGAGAAGAGACCCAGTACTTC,CASGLYVERDGEETQYF
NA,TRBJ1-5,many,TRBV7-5,NA,CISVSEAASKTDSNQPQHF
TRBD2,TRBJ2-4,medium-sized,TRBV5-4,TGTGCCAGCAGCTTGGCCGCTAGCGGGGGGGCACTGGACATTCAGTACTTC,CASSLAASGGALDIQYF
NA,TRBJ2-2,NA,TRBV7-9,TGTGCCAGCAGCTTACAGACCACCGGGGAGCTGTTTTTT,CASSLQTTGELFF
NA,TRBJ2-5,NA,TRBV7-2,TGTGCCAGCAGCTTGAGGCTATTCGGGGAGACCCAGTACTTC,CASSLRLFGETQYF
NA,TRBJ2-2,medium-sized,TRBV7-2,TGTGCCAGCAGCCAACACCCGCGTACCGGGGAGCTGTTTTTT,CASSQHPRTGELFF
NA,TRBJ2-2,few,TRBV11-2,TGTGCCAGCAGCTTACGAGGACAGACGAACACCGGGGAGCTGTTTTTT,CASSLRGQTNTGELFF
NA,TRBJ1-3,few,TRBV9,TGTGCCAGCAGCCACGGGGGGGGCTCTGGAAACACCATATATTTT,CASSHGGGSGNTIYF
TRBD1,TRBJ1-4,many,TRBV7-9,TGTGCCAGCAGCTTGACAGGGGGCCGGGATGAAAAACTGTTTTTT,CASSLTGGRDEKLFF
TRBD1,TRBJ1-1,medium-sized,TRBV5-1,TGCGCCAGCAGCTTAACAGGGGGACCGACCACTGAAGCTTTCTTT,CASSLTGGPTTEAFF
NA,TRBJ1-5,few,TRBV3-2,TGTGCCAGCAGCCGCCGGGACAGGGGAAATCAGCCCCAGCATTTT,CASSRRDRGNQPQHF
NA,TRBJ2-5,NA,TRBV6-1,TGTGCCAGCACCCACAGGGAAACTCAAGAGACCCAGTACTTC,CASTHRETQETQYF
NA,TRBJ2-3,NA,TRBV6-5,TGTGCCAGCAGTTCCCATGCCGCCAGGGACGGCCCAGATACGCAGTATTTT,CASSSHAARDGPDTQYF
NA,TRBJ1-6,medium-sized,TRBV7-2,TGTGCCAGCAGCCCTAGGACGGAGAGCTCCTATAATTCACCCCTCCACTTT,CASSPRTESSYNSPLHF
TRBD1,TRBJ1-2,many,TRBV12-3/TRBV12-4,TGTGCCAGCAGGGAACAGGGGGCTGGTGGCTACACCTTC,CASREQGAGGYTF
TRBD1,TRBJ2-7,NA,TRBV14,TGTGCCAGCAGCCGTAGACAGGGGCGATACGAGCAGTACTTC,CASSRRQGRYEQYF